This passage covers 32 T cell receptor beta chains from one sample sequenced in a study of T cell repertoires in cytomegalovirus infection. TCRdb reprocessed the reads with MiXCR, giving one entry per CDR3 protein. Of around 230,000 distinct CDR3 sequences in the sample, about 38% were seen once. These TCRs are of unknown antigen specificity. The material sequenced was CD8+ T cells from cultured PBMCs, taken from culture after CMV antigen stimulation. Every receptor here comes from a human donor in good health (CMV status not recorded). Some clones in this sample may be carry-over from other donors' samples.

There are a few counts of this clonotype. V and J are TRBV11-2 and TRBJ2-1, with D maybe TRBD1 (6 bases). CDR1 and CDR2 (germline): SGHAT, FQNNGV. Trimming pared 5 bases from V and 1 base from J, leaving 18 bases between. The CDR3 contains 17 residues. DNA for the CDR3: TGTGCCAGCAGCATACCATGGGGGCTGGGGTCCTACAATGAGCAGTTCTTC. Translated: CASSIPWGLGSYNEQFF.

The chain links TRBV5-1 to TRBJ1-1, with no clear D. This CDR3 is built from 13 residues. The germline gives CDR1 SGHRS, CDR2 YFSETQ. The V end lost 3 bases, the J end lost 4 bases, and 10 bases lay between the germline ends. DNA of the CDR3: TGCGCCAGCAGCTCCCCGGCCCTCACTGAAGCTTTCTTT. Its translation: CASSSPALTEAFF. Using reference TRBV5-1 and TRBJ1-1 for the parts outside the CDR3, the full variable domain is KAGVTQTPRYLIKTRGQQVTLSCSPISGHRSVSWYQQTPGQGLQFLFEYFSETQRNKGNFPGRFSGRQFSNSRSEMNVSTLELGDSALYLCASSSPALTEAFFGQGTRLTVV.

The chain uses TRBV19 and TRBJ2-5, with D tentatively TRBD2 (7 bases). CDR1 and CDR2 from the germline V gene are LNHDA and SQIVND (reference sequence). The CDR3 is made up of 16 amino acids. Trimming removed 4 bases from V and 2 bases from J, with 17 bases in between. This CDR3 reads CASSTRLAGAQETQYF. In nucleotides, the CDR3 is TGTGCCAGTAGTACCAGACTGGCGGGGGCTCAAGAGACCCAGTACTTC.

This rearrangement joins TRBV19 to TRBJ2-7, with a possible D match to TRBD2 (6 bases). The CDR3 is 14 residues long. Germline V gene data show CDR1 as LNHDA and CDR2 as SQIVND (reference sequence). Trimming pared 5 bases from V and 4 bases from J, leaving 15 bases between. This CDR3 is CASSDGGSWYEQYF. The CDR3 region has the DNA TGTGCCAGTAGTGATGGGGGGTCCTGGTACGAGCAGTACTTC. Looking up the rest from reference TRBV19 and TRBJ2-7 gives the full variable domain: DGGITQSPKYLFRKEGQNVTLSCEQNLNHDAMYWYRQDPGQGLRLIYYSQIVNDFQKGDIAEGYSVSREKKESFPLTVTSAQKNPTAFYLCASSDGGSWYEQYFGPGTRLTVT.

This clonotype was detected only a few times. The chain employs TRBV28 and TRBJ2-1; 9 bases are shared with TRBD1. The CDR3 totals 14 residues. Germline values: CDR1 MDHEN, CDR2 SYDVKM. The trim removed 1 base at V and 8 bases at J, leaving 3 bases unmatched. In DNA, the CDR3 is TGTGCCAGCAGTTTATCGGGACAGGGCGATGAGCAGTTCTTC. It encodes CASSLSGQGDEQFF.

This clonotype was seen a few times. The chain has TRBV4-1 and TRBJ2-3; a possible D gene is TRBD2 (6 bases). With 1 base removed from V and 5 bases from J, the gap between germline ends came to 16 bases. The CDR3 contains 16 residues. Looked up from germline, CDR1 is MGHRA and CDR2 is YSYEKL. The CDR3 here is CASSQGKPAGLDTQYF. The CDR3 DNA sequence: TGCGCCAGCAGCCAAGGAAAACCGGCGGGATTAGATACGCAGTATTTT.

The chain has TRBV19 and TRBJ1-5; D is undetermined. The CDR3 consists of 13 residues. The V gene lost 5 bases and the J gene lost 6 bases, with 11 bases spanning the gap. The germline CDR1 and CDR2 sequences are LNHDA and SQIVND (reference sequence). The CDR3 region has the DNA TGTGCCAGTAGTTCAGAGCACTTTCAGCCCCAGCATTTT. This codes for CASSSEHFQPQHF.

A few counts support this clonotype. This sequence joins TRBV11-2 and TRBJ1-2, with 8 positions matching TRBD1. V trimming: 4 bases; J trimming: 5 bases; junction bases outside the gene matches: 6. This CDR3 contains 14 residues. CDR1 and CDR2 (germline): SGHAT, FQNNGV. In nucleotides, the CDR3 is TGTGCCAGCAGCTACCCGGGACAGGTTTATGGCTACACCTTC. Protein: CASSYPGQVYGYTF.

The CDR3 is CASSLAGGQNNEQFF. DNA for the CDR3: TGTGCCAGCAGCTTAGCGGGGGGACAAAACAATGAGCAGTTCTTC. The chain uses TRBV7-9 and TRBJ2-1; D is possibly TRBD1 or TRBD2 (6 bases each). The CDR3 spans 15 residues. Trimming removed 0 bases from V and 5 bases from J, with 11 bases in between. Germline CDR1 is SEHNR and CDR2 is FQNEAQ (reference sequence).

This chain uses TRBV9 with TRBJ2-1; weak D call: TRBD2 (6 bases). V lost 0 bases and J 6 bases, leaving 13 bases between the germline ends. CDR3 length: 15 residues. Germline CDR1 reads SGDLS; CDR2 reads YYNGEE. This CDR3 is CASSVGYTSSNEQFF. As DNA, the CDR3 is TGTGCCAGCAGCGTAGGCTACACTAGCTCCAATGAGCAGTTCTTC.

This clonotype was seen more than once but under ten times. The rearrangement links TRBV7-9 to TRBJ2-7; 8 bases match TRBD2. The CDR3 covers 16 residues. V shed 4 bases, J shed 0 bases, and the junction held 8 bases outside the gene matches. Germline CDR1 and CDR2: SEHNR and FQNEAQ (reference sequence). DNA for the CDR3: TGTGCCAGCAGCTCCGCTAGGGGACTAGGCTCCTACGAGCAGTACTTC. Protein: CASSSARGLGSYEQYF.

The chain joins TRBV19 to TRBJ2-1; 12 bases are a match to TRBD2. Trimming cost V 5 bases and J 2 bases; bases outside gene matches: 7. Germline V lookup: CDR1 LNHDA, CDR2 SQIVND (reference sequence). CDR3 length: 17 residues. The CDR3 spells CASSRLAGEGTYNEQFF. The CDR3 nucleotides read TGTGCCAGTAGTCGACTAGCGGGAGAGGGGACCTACAATGAGCAGTTCTTC.

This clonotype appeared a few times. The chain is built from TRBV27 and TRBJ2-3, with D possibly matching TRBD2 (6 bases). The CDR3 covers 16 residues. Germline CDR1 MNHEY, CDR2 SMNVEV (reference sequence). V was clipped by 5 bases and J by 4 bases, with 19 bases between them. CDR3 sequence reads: CASSPAGYVGADTQYF. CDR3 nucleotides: TGTGCCAGCAGTCCCGCGGGGTACGTAGGTGCAGATACGCAGTATTTT.

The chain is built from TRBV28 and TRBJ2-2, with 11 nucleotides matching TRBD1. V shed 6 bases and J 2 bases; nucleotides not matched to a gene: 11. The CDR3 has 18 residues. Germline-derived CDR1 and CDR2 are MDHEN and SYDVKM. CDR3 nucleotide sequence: TGTGCCAGCAGCCTAATTCCGGGACAGGGGGAAAACACCGGGGAGCTGTTTTTT. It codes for CASSLIPGQGENTGELFF.

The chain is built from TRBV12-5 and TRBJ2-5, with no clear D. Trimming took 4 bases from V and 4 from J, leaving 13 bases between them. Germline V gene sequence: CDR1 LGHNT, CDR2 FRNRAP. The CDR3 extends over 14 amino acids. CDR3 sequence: CASGSPGPGETQYF. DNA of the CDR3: TGTGCTAGTGGTTCCCCCGGGCCGGGAGAGACCCAGTACTTC.

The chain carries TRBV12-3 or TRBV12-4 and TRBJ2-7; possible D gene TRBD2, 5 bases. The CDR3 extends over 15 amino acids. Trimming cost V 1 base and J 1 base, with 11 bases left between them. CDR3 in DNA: TGTGCCAGCAGTTTAGGGGCGAGGGTATCCTACGAGCAGTACTTC. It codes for CASSLGARVSYEQYF.

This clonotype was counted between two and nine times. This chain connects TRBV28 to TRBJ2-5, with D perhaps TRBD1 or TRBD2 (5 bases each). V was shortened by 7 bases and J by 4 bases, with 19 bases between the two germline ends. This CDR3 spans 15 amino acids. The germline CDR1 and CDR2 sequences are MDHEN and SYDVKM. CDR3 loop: CASTPPGPGRETQYF. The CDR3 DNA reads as TGTGCCAGCACCCCCCCGGGACCCGGCCGAGAGACCCAGTACTTC.

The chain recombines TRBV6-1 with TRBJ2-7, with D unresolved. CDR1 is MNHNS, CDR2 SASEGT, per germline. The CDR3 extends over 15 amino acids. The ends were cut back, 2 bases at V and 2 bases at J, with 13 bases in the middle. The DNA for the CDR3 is TGTGCCAGCAGTGAACGGCGGTTTCCGACCTACGAGCAGTACTTC. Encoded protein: CASSERRFPTYEQYF.

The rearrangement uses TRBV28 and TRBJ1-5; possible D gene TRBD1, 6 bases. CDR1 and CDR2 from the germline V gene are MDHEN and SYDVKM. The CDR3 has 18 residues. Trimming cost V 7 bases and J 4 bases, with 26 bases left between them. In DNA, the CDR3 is TGTGCCAGCAAACTACAGGGTCCCGGCGAAACCACGAATCAGCCCCAGCATTTT. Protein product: CASKLQGPGETTNQPQHF. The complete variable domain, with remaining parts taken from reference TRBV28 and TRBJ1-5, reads DVKVTQSSRYLVKRTGEKVFLECVQDMDHENMFWYRQDPGLGLRLIYFSYDVKMKEKGDIPEGYSVSREKKERFSLILESASTNQTSMYLCASKLQGPGETTNQPQHFGDGTRLSIL.

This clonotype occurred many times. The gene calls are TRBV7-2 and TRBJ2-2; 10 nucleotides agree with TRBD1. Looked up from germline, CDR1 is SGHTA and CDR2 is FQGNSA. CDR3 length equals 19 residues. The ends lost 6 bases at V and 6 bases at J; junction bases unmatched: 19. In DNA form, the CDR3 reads TGTGCCAGCAGAGGGGACTGGACAGGGGGAGCGTCTGTTCCCGGGGAGCTGTTTTTT. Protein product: CASRGDWTGGASVPGELFF.

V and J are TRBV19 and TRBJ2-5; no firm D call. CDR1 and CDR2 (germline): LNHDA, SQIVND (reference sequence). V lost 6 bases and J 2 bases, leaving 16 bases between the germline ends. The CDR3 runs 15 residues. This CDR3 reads CASSPLGGKQETQYF. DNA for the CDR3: TGTGCCAGTAGCCCCCTTGGCGGTAAACAAGAGACCCAGTACTTC.

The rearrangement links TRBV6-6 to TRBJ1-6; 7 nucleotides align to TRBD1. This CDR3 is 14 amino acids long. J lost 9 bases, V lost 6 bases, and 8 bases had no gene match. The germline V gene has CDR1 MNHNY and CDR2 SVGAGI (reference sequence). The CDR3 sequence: CASSPGQRRSPLHF. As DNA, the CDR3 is TGTGCCAGCAGCCCGGGACAGAGGCGTTCACCCCTCCACTTT.

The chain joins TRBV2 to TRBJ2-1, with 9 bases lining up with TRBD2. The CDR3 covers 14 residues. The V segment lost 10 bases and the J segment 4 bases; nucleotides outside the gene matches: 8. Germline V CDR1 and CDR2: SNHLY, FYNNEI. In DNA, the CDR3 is TGTGCCATTCCGGGACTAGCAGAGTACAATGAGCAGTTCTTC. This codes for CAIPGLAEYNEQFF.

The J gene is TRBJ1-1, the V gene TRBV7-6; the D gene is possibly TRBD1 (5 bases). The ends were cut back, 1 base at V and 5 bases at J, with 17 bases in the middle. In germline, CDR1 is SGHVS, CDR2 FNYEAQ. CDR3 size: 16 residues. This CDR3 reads CASSLEAAGSRTEAFF. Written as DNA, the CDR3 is TGTGCCAGCAGCTTAGAAGCTGCAGGGTCGAGGACTGAAGCTTTCTTT.

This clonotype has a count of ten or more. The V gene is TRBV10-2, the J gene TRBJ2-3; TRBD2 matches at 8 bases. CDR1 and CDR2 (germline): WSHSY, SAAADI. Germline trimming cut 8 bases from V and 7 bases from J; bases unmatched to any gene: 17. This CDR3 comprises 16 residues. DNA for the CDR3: TGCGCCAGCCACCTAGGCGGGGGGCCCGACCATAATACGCAGTATTTT. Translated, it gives CASHLGGGPDHNTQYF.

CDR3 DNA sequence: TGTGCCAGCAGCTCCTTTGGGAACACTGAAGCTTTCTTT. It codes for CASSSFGNTEAFF. V is TRBV7-3 and J is TRBJ1-1; D is undetermined. The germline V gene has CDR1 SGHTA and CDR2 FQGTGA. The ends were cut back, 4 bases at V and 1 base at J, with 7 bases in the middle. The CDR3 length is 13 residues.

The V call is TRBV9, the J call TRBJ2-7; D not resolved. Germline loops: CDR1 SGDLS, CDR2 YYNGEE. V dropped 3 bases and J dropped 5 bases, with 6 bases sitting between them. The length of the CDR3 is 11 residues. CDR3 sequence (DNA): TGTGCCAGCAGCGACGAAAACGAGCAGTACTTC. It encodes CASSDENEQYF. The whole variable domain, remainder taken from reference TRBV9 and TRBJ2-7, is DSGVTQTPKHLITATGQRVTLRCSPRSGDLSVYWYQQSLDQGLQFLIQYYNGEERAKGNILERFSAQQFPDLHSELNLSSLELGDSALYFCASSDENEQYFGPGTRLTVT.

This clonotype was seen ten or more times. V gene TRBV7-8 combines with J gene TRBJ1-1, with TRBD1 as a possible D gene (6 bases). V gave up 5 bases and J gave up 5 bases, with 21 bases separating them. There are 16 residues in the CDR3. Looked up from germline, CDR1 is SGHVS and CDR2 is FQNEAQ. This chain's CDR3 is CASSPFAAGGGTEAFF. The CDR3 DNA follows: TGTGCCAGCAGCCCCTTTGCGGCCGGGGGCGGGACTGAAGCTTTCTTT. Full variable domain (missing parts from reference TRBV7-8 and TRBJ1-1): GAGVSQSPRYKVAKRGQDVALRCDPISGHVSLFWYQQALGQGPEFLTYFQNEAQLDKSGLPSDRFFAERPEGSVSTLKIQRTQQEDSAVYLCASSPFAAGGGTEAFFGQGTRLTVV.

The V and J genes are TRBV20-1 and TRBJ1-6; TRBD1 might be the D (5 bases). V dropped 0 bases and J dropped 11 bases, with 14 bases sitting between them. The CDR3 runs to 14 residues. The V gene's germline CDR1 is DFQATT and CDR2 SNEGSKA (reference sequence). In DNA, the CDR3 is TGCAGTGCTAGAGATCGACAGAGGCCAACACCCCTCCACTTT. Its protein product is CSARDRQRPTPLHF.

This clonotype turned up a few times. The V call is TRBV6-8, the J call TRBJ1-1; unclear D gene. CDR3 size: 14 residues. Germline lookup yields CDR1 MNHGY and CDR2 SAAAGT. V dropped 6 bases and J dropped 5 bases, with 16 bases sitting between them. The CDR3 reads CASRIRTPGTEAFF. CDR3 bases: TGTGCCAGCAGAATTAGGACGCCTGGGACTGAAGCTTTCTTT.

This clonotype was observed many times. The CDR3 nucleotides are TGTGCCAGCAGCACAGGAAGGGGGGACAGGGCCGGCTATGGCTACACCTTC. The encoded protein is CASSTGRGDRAGYGYTF. The chain carries TRBV7-4 and TRBJ1-2; 9 nucleotides align to TRBD1. Germline trimming cut 5 bases from V and 4 bases from J; bases unmatched to any gene: 14. The CDR3 consists of 17 residues. Germline V CDR1 and CDR2: SGHVT, SQSDAQ.

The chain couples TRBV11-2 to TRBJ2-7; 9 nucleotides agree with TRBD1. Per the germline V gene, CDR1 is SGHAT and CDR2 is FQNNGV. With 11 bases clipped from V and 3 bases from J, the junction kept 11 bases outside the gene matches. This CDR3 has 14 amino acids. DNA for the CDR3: TGTGCCTGTGCCATGGGGACAGGGAGCTACGAGCAGTACTTC. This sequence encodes CACAMGTGSYEQYF.